This T cell receptor beta chain is drawn from a study of kidney transplant recipient with SARS-CoV-2 infection. One entry per CDR3 protein results from TCRdb running MiXCR on the reads. The sample records under 300,000 distinct CDR3 sequences, 25% to 30% being singletons. This CDR3 contains 16 residues. Deletions cut 7 bases from V and 4 bases from J, with 23 bases between. Ten or more counts support this clonotype. Sequencing was performed on a blood sample, taken at baseline and between days 110 and 120 from a kidney transplant recipient. The chain joins TRBV5-3 to TRBJ1-2; D gene unclear. TRBV5-3 is classed as an ORF, of uncertain function. The clonotype comes from a young adult male patient who had COVID-19 and was a kidney transplant recipient. T cells may partly derive from the graft donor. The CDR3 region has the DNA TGTGCCAGACCAGAACTAGTGGTGAGAAAGACCTATGGCTACACCTTC. Residues: CARPELVVRKTYGYTF.